What follows are 10 T cell receptor beta chains derived from one specimen sequenced in a study of blood T cell repertoires in COVID-19 (TCRdb year 2020). Libraries were constructed by the immunoSEQ multiplex PCR assay. TCRdb obtained this table from immuneACCESS and retained in-frame rearrangements with V and J assigned. These tables miss some clones; where compared with another copy, unresolved V genes account for less than half of the shortfall, and the remainder is unexplained. The table for this sample lists roughly 98,000 clones; roughly four fifths of them were counted only once. The top ten clonotypes cover about 12% of the sample. Sequencing was performed on peripheral blood. These receptors came from a human donor in a cohort sampled during active COVID-19.

The chain employs TRBV28 and TRBJ1-5, with TRBD1 matching 11 bases. V was pared by 6 bases and J by 5 bases, with 15 bases of the junction left unmatched. This CDR3 is 18 amino acids long. Germline V gives CDR1 MDHEN, CDR2 SYDVKM. CDR3 sequence: CASRSGQGDGKGDQPQHF. CDR3 bases: TGTGCCAGCAGGTCGGGACAGGGGGACGGTAAGGGGGATCAGCCCCAGCATTTT. The full variable domain, rest sourced from reference TRBV28 and TRBJ1-5, is DVKVTQSSRYLVKRTGEKVFLECVQDMDHENMFWYRQDPGLGLRLIYFSYDVKMKEKGDIPEGYSVSREKKERFSLILESASTNQTSMYLCASRSGQGDGKGDQPQHFGDGTRLSIL.

The chain couples TRBV6-2 or TRBV6-3 to TRBJ1-2; maybe TRBD1 (6 bases). There are 14 residues in the CDR3. V was shortened by 3 bases and J by 8 bases, with 16 bases between the two germline ends. Germline V gene data show CDR1 as MNHEY and CDR2 as SVGEGT. The CDR3 is CASSYYGRGAGYTF. In DNA, the CDR3 is TGTGCCAGCAGTTATTATGGTCGGGGGGCCGGCTACACCTTC.

The chain is built from TRBV5-4 and TRBJ2-5; a weak D match, TRBD2 (6 bases). The V end was cut by 4 bases, the J end by 2 bases, with 15 bases between. CDR1 is SGHNT and CDR2 is YYREEE in the germline V gene (reference sequence). The CDR3 totals 15 residues. CDR3 sequence reads: CASSDRTNRQETQYF. The CDR3 nucleotides are TGTGCCAGCAGCGACCGGACTAACCGGCAAGAGACCCAGTACTTC.

J is TRBJ1-1 and V is TRBV18; tentatively, D is TRBD1 (5 bases). The CDR3 covers 13 residues. V gave up 1 base and J gave up 5 bases, with 8 bases separating them. CDR1 and CDR2 (germline): KGHSH, LQKENI. In DNA form, the CDR3 reads TGTGCCAGCTCACCACTAGGGGAAACTGAAGCTTTCTTT. It translates to CASSPLGETEAFF.

V usage is TRBV6-5 and J usage is TRBJ2-2; the D gene is possibly TRBD2 (5 bases). The germline V gene encodes CDR1 MNHEY and CDR2 SVGAGI. V lost 2 bases and J lost 5, with 9 bases in between. This CDR3 spans 14 amino acids. The CDR3 nucleotides read TGTGCCAGCAGTTACCGCCCGGGGACCGGGGAGCTGTTTTTT. Its translation: CASSYRPGTGELFF.

This clone showed up just once. The V call is TRBV5-4, the J call TRBJ2-1; TRBD1 is a possible D gene (6 bases). CDR1 is SGHNT, CDR2 YYREEE, per germline (reference sequence). The germline V and J ends were trimmed by 0 bases and 1 base, with 8 bases remaining between them. The CDR3 extends over 15 amino acids. The chain's CDR3 is CASSLDQGSYNEQFF. The DNA of the CDR3 is TGTGCCAGCAGCTTGGATCAGGGGTCCTACAATGAGCAGTTCTTC. The complete variable domain, with remaining parts taken from reference TRBV5-4 and TRBJ2-1, reads ETGVTQSPTHLIKTRGQQVTLRCSSQSGHNTVSWYQQALGQGPQFIFQYYREEENGRGNFPPRFSGLQFPNYSSELNVNALELDDSALYLCASSLDQGSYNEQFFGPGTRLTVL.

The J gene is TRBJ1-1, the V gene TRBV7-9, with D maybe TRBD1 (5 bases). The CDR3 contains 15 residues. The germline CDR1 and CDR2 sequences are SEHNR and FQNEAQ (reference sequence). Deletions cut 5 bases from V and 1 base from J, with 14 bases between. The CDR3 bases are TGTGCCAGCAGCCTCCGGACGGGGGGGAACACTGAAGCTTTCTTT. Its translation: CASSLRTGGNTEAFF.

The chain uses TRBV28 and TRBJ1-2; 9 bases fit TRBD1. J was trimmed by 7 bases and V by 6 bases; bases with no gene match: 6. Germline CDR1 MDHEN, CDR2 SYDVKM. The CDR3 loop spans 13 amino acids. This chain's CDR3 is CASRKQGARGYTF. In nucleotides, the CDR3 is TGTGCCAGCAGAAAACAGGGGGCTCGTGGCTACACCTTC.

The J gene is TRBJ2-7, the V gene TRBV18, with D perhaps matching TRBD1 (5 bases). The CDR3 sequence is 13 residues long. Germline V gene sequence: CDR1 KGHSH, CDR2 LQKENI. V lost 0 bases, J lost 4 bases, and 7 bases lay in between. CDR3 in amino acids: CASSPPQGYEQYF. DNA of the CDR3: TGTGCCAGCTCACCACCGCAGGGTTACGAGCAGTACTTC.

The genes are TRBV6-5 and TRBJ2-7; 7 bases are shared with TRBD1. There are 16 residues in the CDR3. V trimming: 0 bases; J trimming: 5 bases; junction bases outside the gene matches: 10. Germline V gene lookup returns CDR1 MNHEY and CDR2 SVGAGI. CDR3 amino acids: CASSYSSGQAPDEQYF. CDR3 sequence (DNA): TGTGCCAGCAGTTACTCCTCCGGACAGGCCCCTGACGAGCAGTACTTC.